This T cell receptor (beta chain) was observed in a study of shared clonotypes between healthy human individuals. This clone was seen a single time. Every contributor of samples was a Caucasian grown-up residing in Nashville, Tennessee. Assay used: immunoSEQ multiplex PCR; TCRdb lists only in-frame clones, some missing. The sample contains 1 million to 1.2 million clones, approximately 75% of which appear only once. This CDR3 comprises 12 residues. Germline lookup yields CDR1 GTSNPN and CDR2 SVGIG (reference sequence). The germline V and J ends were trimmed by 8 bases and 10 bases, with 18 bases remaining between them.

The TCR originated in a man between 18 and 29 years old in good health. Some clones in this sample may be carry-over from other donors' samples. The genes are TRBV30 and TRBJ2-1, with a tentative D call TRBD2 (5 bases). What was sequenced was memory CD4+ T cells from PBMCs. Sample subset: CD45RA-negative fraction. Here the CDR3 reads CAGNYFGEEQFF. DNA for the CDR3: TGTGCCGGGAACTACTTTGGGGAGGAGCAGTTCTTC.